This T cell receptor (beta chain) was recorded in a study of cytomegalovirus exposure and HLA in healthy donors (dated by TCRdb to 2016 to 2017). A note on the overall study: According to an earlier analysis of 587 of the donors, about 180 million T cells yielded 117 million unique TCR beta sequences and around 280 Gb of sequence data. An early release that covered around 590 HLA-typed donors contained about 300 gigabases of sequencing data and about 93 million unique TCR sequences. Of the 350 to 450 genotyped donors, 81% fell in the genetic ancestry cluster associated with self-reported Caucasian donors. The study aimed to test whether signatures of past pathogen exposure could be identified by cataloging public T cell receptors. Using immunosequencing, the study profiled T cell repertoires from 500 to 800 subjects and related those repertoires to cytomegalovirus serostatus. Along with the approximately 670-subject first cohort, a separate validation cohort of approximately 110 different subjects was used. High-throughput TCR immunosequencing, statistical association of individual TCRs with disease status, and machine learning were combined to predict cytomegalovirus infection status. A later analysis re-examined previously published TCR beta repertoires from more than 600 donors and added high-resolution HLA genotyping to investigate patterns of TCR occurrence. Rather than using new phenotypic data, the later analysis identified candidate immune exposures from TCR beta sequences and from how often those sequences occurred across donors. An earlier analysis of approximately 500 of the donors applied high-throughput TCR beta sequencing to assess whether each TCR beta V gene segment acted as functional or pseudogenic. Alongside the repertoire data, information on donor age, sex, ethnicity and CMV serostatus was compiled. Genome-wide SNP genotypes for about 65% of the roughly 670 donors were used in a later genetic analysis, which treated that subset as a discovery cohort. Every repertoire in the discovery cohort had been generated on one and the same sequencing platform. HLA typing covered class I and class II loci at four-digit resolution. The number of typed donors differed by locus: roughly 629-640 for A, B, C, DRB1 and DQB1; 500 to 550 for DQA1; approximately 610 for DPA1; and approximately 450 for DPB1. Four to six DR-DQ haplotypes were handled as single units for association and clustering, since linkage in the cohort was strong. Among around 400 genotyped donors of the cohort, an average of about 240,000 unique TCR beta nucleotide sequences were sequenced per donor, 15% to 20% of them non-productive.

Library prep was done by the immunoSEQ multiplex PCR assay. For the multiplex PCR, a mixture combining 60 forward primers for TCR Vbeta segments and 13 reverse primers for TCR Jbeta segments was used. A multiplex PCR assay on genomic DNA amplified the CDR3 region of rearranged TCR beta genes. On the Illumina HiSeq System, the amplified TCR beta libraries were sequenced as 87-base-pair reads. Per the original workflow: A later analysis counted approximately 76 million unique TCR beta chains across the 640 or so repertoires, and 10 million to 12 million of these chains were shared by at least two donors. Raw reads were error-corrected and collapsed into unique sequences by a nearest-neighbor algorithm in which closely related sequences were merged to remove PCR and sequencing errors. To assign V, D and J gene segments, CDR3 sequences were aligned to IMGT reference sequences. For a sequence to be retained, a match of at least six nucleotides to both a V gene segment and a J gene segment was required. Rearrangements were classified as productive when the CDR3 lacked stop codons and remained in frame with V and J, and all other rearrangements were classified as non-productive. CDR3 was defined according to IMGT convention as the region running from the second conserved V-encoded cysteine to the conserved J-encoded phenylalanine. The earlier analysis of 587 of the donors excluded sequences that lacked an unambiguous match to a single V gene segment. In an earlier analysis of several hundred of the donors, a V segment was called functional when productive rearrangements were above 56.7%, and segregating when the standard deviation between donors exceeded 5%. To diagnose cytomegalovirus status from the catalog of TCR beta chain sequences, a statistical classification framework was built. A later analysis assigned V and J genes by comparing TCR nucleotide sequences with IMGT/GENE-DB human TR gene sequences. In a later analysis, CDR3 sequences and most-parsimonious VDJ recombination scenarios were assigned using the TCRdist pipeline. In a later analysis, each TCR beta chain was defined by its CDR3 amino acid sequence together with its V-gene family, and reads lacking a unique V-gene family were excluded. In a later analysis, 550 to 650 highly shared, low-generation-probability nucleotide sequences were removed to address suspected cross-contamination and a sequencing artifact. In a later analysis, a clonal expansion index was calculated for each public chain from normalized within-repertoire ranks of inferred template counts. A later analysis computed generation probabilities with a VDJ recombination model fitted to out-of-frame rearrangements, and checked the results against IGoR. In a later analysis, TCR-TCR, TCR-HLA and TCR-CMV co-occurrence was scored with hypergeometric tests, and a repertoire-size bias correction was applied to TCR pairs. False discovery rates were estimated in a later analysis by permuting HLA or CMV assignments 20 times. In a later analysis, co-occurring TCRs were grouped with DBSCAN, and TCRdist sequence similarity was added when clustering was performed within HLA-allele-positive subsets. For co-occurrence clustering, repertoires with fewer than 30,000 or more than 120,000 public chains were excluded, along with five repertoires with anomalous nucleotide sharing. This immuneACCESS table, as held by TCRdb, lists in-frame sequences with V and J called but not all clones. Of the missing ones, under half trace to an unresolved V gene in checked studies; the others have no known cause. V, J and clone size reflect that table, while D and trimming were determined from the DNA. Here the sample has 150,000 to 200,000 clones; roughly 90% occur a single time. 0.2% to 0.3% of the sample is in the top ten clones.

In total, approximately 690 healthy bone marrow donors made up the cohort. All cohort members were sampled while nominally healthy, although unrecorded immune exposures were likely present. The donor was CMV seronegative and belonged to the group of under 400 seronegative cohort members. A peripheral blood sample was collected from each donor, and TCR beta sequencing was performed on peripheral blood mononuclear cells. Genomic DNA extraction from the blood cell samples was performed with the Qiagen DNeasy Blood Extraction Kit. Study-wide conclusions, independent of this receptor: CMV serostatus was the only immune exposure information available for the cohort. A few of the identified cytomegalovirus-associated TCR beta chains were confirmed in vitro to be specific for cytomegalovirus antigens. A later analysis associated approximately 17,000 TCR beta sequences with specific HLA alleles at a false discovery rate of 0.05. In the study, 150 to 200 TCR beta chains were listed as associated with cytomegalovirus. A later genetic analysis associated a missense DCLRE1C variant with V-gene and J-gene trimming of TCR beta chains, and an independent cohort replicated the association. The presence/absence analyses assumed that sequencing depth was roughly uniform across donors, and that assumption may not be true. In a later analysis, HLA-associated TCR beta chains showed more clonal expansion and lower generation probabilities than non-associated chains that were equally common. Most TCR sequences were observed very rarely across donors, whereas some public TCRs were present in many individuals. Assigning TCR associations to individual alleles was difficult when HLA alleles, especially DR and DQ, strongly co-occurred. According to a later analysis, most CMV-associated TCR beta chains appeared to be HLA-restricted, and the HLA associations seemed to be driven largely by CMV exposure. HLA typing was unavailable for some donors at each locus, so association tests used only the typed subset. Correlated functional status among segregating V segments might be attributable to linkage disequilibrium, but an unknown experimental factor could not be ruled out. The earlier analysis of about 600 of the donors excluded about 16 rarely observed V segments, including chromosome 9 orphons, because counts were too low. The authors suggested that the approach could potentially be extended to other disease states and immunological phenotypes. Some IMGT-functional V segments, including TRBV6-2 and TRBV6-3, could not be told apart with the 87-base-pair reads, so those segments were excluded. A cluster of highly shared sequence variants was judged likely to be a technical artifact of the sequencing pipeline. Broadly in line with IMGT annotations, most TCR beta V segments showed up in productive rearrangements about 90% or about 30% of the time in an earlier analysis of approximately 640 of the donors. A later genetic analysis reported fewer N-insertions in productive TCRs among donors in an Asian-associated ancestry cluster than the approximately 670-donor mean. According to a later analysis, TCR association rates differed among HLA loci, with DRB1 alleles showing the most associated TCRs and HLA-C alleles showing the fewest. The classifier was reported to diagnose cytomegalovirus status with high specificity and sensitivity in both the original and validation cohorts. In this cohort, only TCR beta chains were sequenced, and detectable features were limited by the absence of alpha or paired-chain data. A later analysis reported that several top co-occurrence clusters appeared linked to parvovirus B19, influenza, CMV and Epstein-Barr virus. A further reported finding was that TCR beta sequences accurately predicted the HLA-A and HLA-B alleles for most subjects in the first cohort.

Turning to this clone: Its antigen target is currently unknown. It has no much larger one-base neighbor in the sample; base qualities were not kept.

The germline V and J ends show losses of 1 base and 3 bases respectively, and no gene match explains 5 bases of the junction. The CDR3, from cysteine to phenylalanine, totals 15 residues. The read is trimmed to its CDR3 DNA, 45 bases read in frame from base 1. The CDR1 and CDR2 encoded by the germline V gene are MGHRA and YSYEKL. This sequence originates from a girl in the first two years of life in good health and CMV-seronegative. The chain uses TRBV4-1 and TRBJ1-1, and TRBD1 matches 7 of the central bases. The sequenced sample consisted of PBMCs. DNA sequence: TGCGCCAGCAGCCAAGTCGGGACAGAGGACACTGAAGCTTTCTTT. The resulting protein is CASSQVGTEDTEAFF.